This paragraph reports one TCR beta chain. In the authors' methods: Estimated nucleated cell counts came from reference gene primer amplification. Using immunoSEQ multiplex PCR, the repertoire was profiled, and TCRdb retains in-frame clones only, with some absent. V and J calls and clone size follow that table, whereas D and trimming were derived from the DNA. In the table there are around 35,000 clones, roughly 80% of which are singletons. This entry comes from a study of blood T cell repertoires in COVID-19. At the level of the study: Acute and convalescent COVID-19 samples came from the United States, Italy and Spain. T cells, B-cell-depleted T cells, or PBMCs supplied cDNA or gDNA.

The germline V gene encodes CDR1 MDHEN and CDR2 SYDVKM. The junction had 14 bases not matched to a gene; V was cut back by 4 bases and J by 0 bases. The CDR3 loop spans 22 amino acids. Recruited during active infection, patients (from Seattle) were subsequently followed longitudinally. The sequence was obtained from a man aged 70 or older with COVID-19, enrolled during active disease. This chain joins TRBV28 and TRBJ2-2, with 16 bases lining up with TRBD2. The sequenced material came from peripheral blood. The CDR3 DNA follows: TGTGCCAGCAGTTCGCTGTCGGGACTAGCGGGAGGGATCCTATCGAACACCGGGGAGCTGTTTTTT. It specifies CASSSLSGLAGGILSNTGELFF.